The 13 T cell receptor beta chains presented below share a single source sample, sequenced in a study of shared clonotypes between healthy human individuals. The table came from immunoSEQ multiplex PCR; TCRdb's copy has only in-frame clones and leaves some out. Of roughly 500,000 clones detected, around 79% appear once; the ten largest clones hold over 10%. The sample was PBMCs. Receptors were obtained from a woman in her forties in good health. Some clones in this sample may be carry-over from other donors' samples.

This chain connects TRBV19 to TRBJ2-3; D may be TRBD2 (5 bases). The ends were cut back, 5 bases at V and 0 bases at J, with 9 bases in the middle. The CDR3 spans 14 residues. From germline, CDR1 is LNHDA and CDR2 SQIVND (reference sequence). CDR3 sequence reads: CASSPRTSTDTQYF. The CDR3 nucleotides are TGTGCCAGTAGTCCTCGGACTAGCACAGATACGCAGTATTTT.

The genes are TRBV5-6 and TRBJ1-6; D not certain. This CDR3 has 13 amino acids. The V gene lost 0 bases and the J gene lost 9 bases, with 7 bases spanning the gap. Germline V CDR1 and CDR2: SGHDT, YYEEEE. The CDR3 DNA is TGTGCCAGCAGCTTGGGGTCCCGTTCACCCCTCCACTTT. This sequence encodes CASSLGSRSPLHF.

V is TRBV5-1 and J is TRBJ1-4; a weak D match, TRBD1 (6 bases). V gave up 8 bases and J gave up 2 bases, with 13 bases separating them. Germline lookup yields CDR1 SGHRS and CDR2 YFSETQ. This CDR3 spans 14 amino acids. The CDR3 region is CASSGQGTNEKLFF. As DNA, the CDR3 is TGCGCCAGTTCTGGGCAGGGGACTAATGAAAAACTGTTTTTT.

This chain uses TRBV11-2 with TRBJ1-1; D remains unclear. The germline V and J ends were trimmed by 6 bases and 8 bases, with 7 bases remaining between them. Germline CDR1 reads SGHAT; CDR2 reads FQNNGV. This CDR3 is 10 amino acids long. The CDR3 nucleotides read TGTGCCAGCAGTATTAAAGAAGCTTTCTTT. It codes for CASSIKEAFF.

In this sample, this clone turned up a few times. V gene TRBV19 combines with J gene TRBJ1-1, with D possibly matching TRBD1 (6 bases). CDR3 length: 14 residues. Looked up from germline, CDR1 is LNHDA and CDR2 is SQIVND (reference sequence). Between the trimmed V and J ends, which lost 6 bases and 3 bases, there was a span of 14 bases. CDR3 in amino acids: CASRKQGLDTEAFF. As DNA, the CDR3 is TGTGCCAGTAGGAAACAGGGATTGGACACTGAAGCTTTCTTT.

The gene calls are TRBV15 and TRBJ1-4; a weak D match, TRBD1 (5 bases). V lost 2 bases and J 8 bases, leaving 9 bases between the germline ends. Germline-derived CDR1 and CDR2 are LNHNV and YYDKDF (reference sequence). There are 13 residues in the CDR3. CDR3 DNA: TGTGCCACCAGCAGATTGGGACGGGAAAAACTGTTTTTT. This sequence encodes CATSRLGREKLFF.

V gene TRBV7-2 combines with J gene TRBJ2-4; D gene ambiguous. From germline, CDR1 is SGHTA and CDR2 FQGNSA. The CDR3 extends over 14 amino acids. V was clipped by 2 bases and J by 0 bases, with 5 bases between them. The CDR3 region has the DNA TGTGCCAGCAGCTTAACTGCAGCCAAAAACATTCAGTACTTC. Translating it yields CASSLTAAKNIQYF.

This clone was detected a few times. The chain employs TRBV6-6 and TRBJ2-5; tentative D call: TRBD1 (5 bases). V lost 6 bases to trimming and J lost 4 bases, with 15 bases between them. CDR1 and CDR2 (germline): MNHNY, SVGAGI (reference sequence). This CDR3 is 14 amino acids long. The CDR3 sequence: CASRRGEATETQYF. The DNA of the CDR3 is TGTGCCAGCAGAAGGGGTGAAGCGACAGAGACCCAGTACTTC.

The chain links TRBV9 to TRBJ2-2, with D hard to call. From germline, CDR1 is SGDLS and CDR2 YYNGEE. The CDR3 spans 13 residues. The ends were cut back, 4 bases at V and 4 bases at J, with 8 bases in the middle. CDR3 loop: CASSPRSTGELFF. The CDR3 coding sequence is TGTGCCAGCAGCCCCCGGAGCACCGGGGAGCTGTTTTTT.

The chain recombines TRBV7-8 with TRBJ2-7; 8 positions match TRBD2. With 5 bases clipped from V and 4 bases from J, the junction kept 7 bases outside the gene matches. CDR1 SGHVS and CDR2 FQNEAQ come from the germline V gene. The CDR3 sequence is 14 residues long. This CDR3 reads CASSPPSGSYEQYF. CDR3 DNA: TGTGCCAGCAGCCCCCCGAGCGGGAGTTACGAGCAGTACTTC.

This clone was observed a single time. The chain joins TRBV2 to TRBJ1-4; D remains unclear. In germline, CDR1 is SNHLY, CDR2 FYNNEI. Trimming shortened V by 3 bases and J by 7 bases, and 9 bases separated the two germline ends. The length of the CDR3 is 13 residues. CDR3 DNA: TGTGCCAGCAGTGATGAAGCGGGTGAAAAACTGTTTTTT. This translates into CASSDEAGEKLFF.

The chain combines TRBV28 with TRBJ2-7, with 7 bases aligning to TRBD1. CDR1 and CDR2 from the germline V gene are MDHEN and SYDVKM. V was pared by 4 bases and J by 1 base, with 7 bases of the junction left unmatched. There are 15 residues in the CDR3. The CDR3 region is CASSSPGQISYEQYF. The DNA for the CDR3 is TGTGCCAGCAGTTCCCCGGGACAGATTTCCTACGAGCAGTACTTC.

CDR3: CASSQDGTVSGNTIYF. CDR3 sequence (DNA): TGTGCCAGCAGCCAAGACGGGACAGTCTCTGGAAACACCATATATTTT. The chain employs TRBV4-2 and TRBJ1-3; 7 positions agree with TRBD1. The germline CDR1 and CDR2 sequences are LGHNA and YNFKEQ. The V gene end was trimmed by 0 bases and the J gene end by 0 bases; junction bases not matched to a gene: 2. The CDR3 has 16 residues.